The 17 T cell receptor beta chains below all came from one sample that was sequenced in a study of T cell clonotyping in hematopoietic cell transplantation. Profiling relied on immunoSEQ multiplex PCR, and the TCRdb table lists in-frame clones only, not all of them. The table includes fewer than 15,000 clones, 70% to 90% detected once. Specimen: PBMCs, collected 100 days after allogeneic stem cell transplant. The receptors come from a male patient aged 50 or older who had an allogeneic stem cell transplant from an unrelated donor, so T cells may come from the graft donor. Some clones in this sample may be carry-over from other donors' samples.

The chain uses TRBV7-2 and TRBJ1-2, with D possibly being TRBD1 (6 bases). Trimming stripped 3 bases from V and 3 bases from J, with 11 bases between. The germline gives CDR1 SGHTA, CDR2 FQGNSA. The CDR3 consists of 14 residues. Written as DNA, the CDR3 is TGTGCCAGCAGCTTGACGGGGGGCGACTATGGCTACACCTTC. Amino acids: CASSLTGGDYGYTF.

The chain uses TRBV6-6 and TRBJ2-7; D not certain. Trimming shortened V by 2 bases and J by 2 bases, and 1 base separated the two germline ends. The CDR3 contains 11 residues. Germline-derived CDR1 and CDR2 are MNHNY and SVGAGI (reference sequence). The CDR3 DNA follows: TGTGCCAGCAGTTACACCTACGAGCAGTACTTC. This codes for CASSYTYEQYF.

The rearrangement uses TRBV5-1 and TRBJ1-4; 7 nucleotides agree with TRBD1. In germline, CDR1 is SGHRS, CDR2 YFSETQ. CDR3 size: 16 residues. Trimming removed 1 base from V and 5 bases from J; junction bases left unmatched: 8. The CDR3 loop is CASSLRPDRRNEKLFF. CDR3 DNA sequence: TGCGCCAGCAGCTTGAGACCGGACAGGAGGAATGAAAAACTGTTTTTT.

The rearrangement joins TRBV30 to TRBJ2-7; no definite D call. The CDR3 covers 12 residues. Per germline, CDR1 GTSNPN and CDR2 SVGIG (reference sequence). With 7 bases removed from V and 0 bases from J, the gap between germline ends came to 10 bases. The CDR3: CAFGVSSYEQYF. CDR3 sequence (DNA): TGTGCCTTTGGGGTCAGCTCCTACGAGCAGTACTTC.

CDR3 sequence reads: CSVETGQIQYF. As DNA, the CDR3 is TGCAGCGTTGAAACGGGACAGATTCAGTACTTC. This chain connects TRBV29-1 to TRBJ2-4; 7 nucleotides align to TRBD1. This CDR3 contains 11 residues. The germline CDR1 and CDR2 sequences are SQVTM and ANQGSEA. Unmatched junction bases numbered 2, after V lost 2 bases and J lost 10 bases.

By frequency in the sample, this clone is medium-sized. The chain couples TRBV30 to TRBJ2-7, with D possibly being TRBD1 (5 bases). Germline assignment: CDR1 GTSNPN and CDR2 SVGIG (reference sequence). V lost 5 bases and J 3 bases, leaving 20 bases between the germline ends. The CDR3 is made up of 15 amino acids. In DNA, the CDR3 is TGTGCCTGGGGAGTAGGAACAGGAATTGTCTACGAGCAGTACTTC. As protein: CAWGVGTGIVYEQYF.

This clone was counted once. The chain combines TRBV6-4 with TRBJ2-1; 7 nucleotides align to TRBD2. CDR3 length: 15 amino acids. Trimming at V came to 2 bases and at J to 6 bases, leaving 7 bases not matched to a gene. Germline lookup yields CDR1 MRHNA and CDR2 SNTAGT. The CDR3 sequence: CASSDVAGAFNEQFF. Here the CDR3 DNA reads TGTGCCAGCAGTGACGTTGCGGGAGCTTTCAATGAGCAGTTCTTC.

This clone came up once. The chain combines TRBV14 with TRBJ2-1; D tentatively reads TRBD1 or TRBD2 (5 bases each). Trimming removed 4 bases from V and 4 bases from J, with 11 bases in between. Germline CDR1 reads SGHDN; CDR2 reads FVKESK. CDR3 length: 14 residues. The CDR3 region has the DNA TGTGCCAGCAGCCGCCTGGGGGTTTACAATGAGCAGTTCTTC. It translates to CASSRLGVYNEQFF.

The genes are TRBV19 and TRBJ2-1, with 11 bases matching TRBD2. The CDR3 spans 15 residues. The V segment lost 0 bases and the J segment 9 bases; nucleotides outside the gene matches: 4. Looked up from germline, CDR1 is LNHDA and CDR2 is SQIVND (reference sequence). This CDR3 reads CASSIELAGAAEQFF. In DNA form, the CDR3 reads TGTGCCAGTAGTATAGAACTAGCGGGAGCCGCTGAGCAGTTCTTC.

The V and J genes are TRBV4-1 and TRBJ1-3; D might be TRBD1 (5 bases). The V gene lost 0 bases and the J gene lost 0 bases, with 15 bases spanning the gap. CDR1 and CDR2 from the germline V gene are MGHRA and YSYEKL. There are 18 residues in the CDR3. CDR3 bases: TGCGCCAGCAGCCAAGAGATACGGGGAAGGGGCTCTGGAAACACCATATATTTT. It is translated as CASSQEIRGRGSGNTIYF.

V is TRBV7-3 and J is TRBJ1-5; the D gene is possibly TRBD1 (5 bases). Germline V CDR1 and CDR2: SGHTA, FQGTGA. The CDR3 has 18 amino acids. The germline V and J ends were trimmed by 11 bases and 0 bases, with 26 bases remaining between them. CDR3 bases: TGTGCCGGGGCGTGGTGGGCCGGAGAGCATGATAGCAATCAGCCCCAGCATTTT. This codes for CAGAWWAGEHDSNQPQHF.

This clone occurred a few times. The chain has TRBV14 and TRBJ2-7; D is unresolved. V shed 4 bases and J shed 6 bases, with 16 bases lying between them. The CDR3 has 14 amino acids. Germline lookup yields CDR1 SGHDN and CDR2 FVKESK. CDR3 coding DNA: TGTGCCAGCAGCCTCAGACCGTCCGATGGCGAGCAGTACTTC. This codes for CASSLRPSDGEQYF. The full variable domain, completed using reference TRBV14 and TRBJ2-7, is EAGVTQFPSHSVIEKGQTVTLRCDPISGHDNLYWYRRVMGKEIKFLLHFVKESKQDESGMPNNRFLAERTGGTYSTLKVQPAELEDSGVYFCASSLRPSDGEQYFGPGTRLTVT.

The chain carries TRBV5-1 and TRBJ1-2, with 7 bases lining up with TRBD1. The germline gives CDR1 SGHRS, CDR2 YFSETQ. The CDR3 loop spans 15 amino acids. V shed 0 bases, J shed 2 bases, and the junction held 4 bases outside the gene matches. This CDR3 is CASSLVQGVNYGYTF. CDR3 nucleotides: TGCGCCAGCAGCTTGGTCCAGGGGGTCAACTATGGCTACACCTTC.

CDR3 bases: TGTGCCAGCAGTTACTCGACCGAGCGGGGGAGAGGCTACACCTTC. Translation: CASSYSTERGRGYTF. This rearrangement joins TRBV6-5 to TRBJ1-2, with D perhaps matching TRBD1 (5 bases). The CDR3 length is 15 residues. Germline values: CDR1 MNHEY, CDR2 SVGAGI. Deletions cut 0 bases from V and 8 bases from J, with 16 bases between.

The V gene is TRBV20-1, the J gene TRBJ2-3, with D possibly TRBD1 on 5 matching bases. CDR3 length equals 11 residues. The V gene's germline CDR1 is DFQATT and CDR2 SNEGSKA (reference sequence). The V end was cut by 8 bases, the J end by 7 bases, with 13 bases between. As DNA, the CDR3 is TGCAGTACGCAGGGCAGGTATACGCAGTATTTT. Translated: CSTQGRYTQYF.

This clone turned up a few times. V gene TRBV5-6 combines with J gene TRBJ1-5; possibly TRBD1 for D (6 bases). Germline V CDR1 and CDR2: SGHDT, YYEEEE. The CDR3 runs to 16 residues. V was shortened by 0 bases and J by 0 bases, with 10 bases between the two germline ends. CDR3 DNA sequence: TGTGCCAGCAGCTTGGGAGGGGGTTATAGCAATCAGCCCCAGCATTTT. This sequence encodes CASSLGGGYSNQPQHF.

This chain connects TRBV25-1 to TRBJ1-1; D remains unclear. The length of the CDR3 is 12 residues. V lost 3 bases, J lost 4 bases, and 6 bases lay in between. Germline V gene lookup returns CDR1 MGHDK and CDR2 SYGVNS. The CDR3 DNA is TGTGCCAGCAGTGAGGGTTTCACTGAAGCTTTCTTT. This gives the protein CASSEGFTEAFF. Using reference TRBV25-1 and TRBJ1-1 for the parts outside the CDR3, the full variable domain is EADIYQTPRYLVIGTGKKITLECSQTMGHDKMYWYQQDPGMELHLIHYSYGVNSTEKGDLSSESTVSRIRTEHFPLTLESARPSHTSQYLCASSEGFTEAFFGQGTRLTVV.